The 6 T cell receptor beta chains reported below all come from one sample, sequenced in a study of cytomegalovirus exposure and HLA in healthy donors. In the PCR, 60 Vbeta and 13 Jbeta primers were used. Clones were read by immunoSEQ multiplex PCR, and TCRdb kept only the in-frame ones, dropping some. The table has about 60,000 clones, about two thirds seen once. Sequencing was carried out using PBMCs. These receptors originate from a woman aged 55 to 70 in good health and CMV-seropositive.

V gene TRBV4-3 combines with J gene TRBJ1-2, with 7 bases lining up with TRBD1. V dropped 0 bases and J dropped 8; count of bases not matched to a gene: 9. The CDR3 is 15 residues long. Germline V gene data show CDR1 as LGHNA and CDR2 as YSLEER. The CDR3, as DNA: TGCGCCAGCAGCCAAGATCTTAAGGGGGCGGAGGGCTACACCTTC. Translated: CASSQDLKGAEGYTF.

The gene calls are TRBV9 and TRBJ2-1; tentative D call: TRBD1 (5 bases). Germline V gene sequence: CDR1 SGDLS, CDR2 YYNGEE. With 4 bases removed from V and 3 bases from J, the gap between germline ends came to 14 bases. This CDR3 comprises 15 residues. The CDR3 nucleotides read TGTGCCAGCAGCCCAGAAGGGGTATACTACAATGAGCAGTTCTTC. Protein product: CASSPEGVYYNEQFF.

J is TRBJ2-7 and V is TRBV6-1; D not certain. Germline assignment: CDR1 MNHNS and CDR2 SASEGT. V lost 8 bases, J lost 3 bases, and 17 bases lay in between. CDR3 length: 14 residues. For the CDR3, the DNA is TGTGCCAGCGTACACAGACCCTTCGTCTACGAGCAGTACTTC. Its protein product is CASVHRPFVYEQYF.

This chain connects TRBV29-1 to TRBJ1-4; D remains unclear. The CDR3 has 11 amino acids. V was trimmed by 4 bases and J by 7 bases, leaving 7 bases between them. Germline values: CDR1 SQVTM, CDR2 ANQGSEA. The CDR3 loop reads CSVGRGEKLFF. In DNA form, the CDR3 reads TGCAGCGTTGGTCGGGGTGAAAAACTGTTTTTT. The whole variable domain, remainder taken from reference TRBV29-1 and TRBJ1-4, is SAVISQKPSRDICQRGTSLTIQCQVDSQVTMMFWYRQQPGQSLTLIATANQGSEATYESGFVIDKFPISRPNLTFSTLTVSNMSPEDSSIYLCSVGRGEKLFFGSGTQLSVL.

V and J are TRBV20-1 and TRBJ1-1; D uncertain. CDR3 size: 11 residues. V gave up 3 bases and J gave up 11 bases, with 13 bases separating them. CDR1 and CDR2 (germline): DFQATT, SNEGSKA (reference sequence). The DNA for the CDR3 is TGCAGTGCTAGTAAGGTGGCGGGGGCTTTCTTT. This encodes CSASKVAGAFF.

The J gene is TRBJ1-3, the V gene TRBV6-1; a weak D match, TRBD1 (6 bases). Germline assignment: CDR1 MNHNS and CDR2 SASEGT. The CDR3 totals 13 residues. Trimming shortened V by 2 bases and J by 5 bases, and 7 bases separated the two germline ends. CDR3 residues: CASSEQGRNTIYF. The CDR3 DNA is TGTGCCAGCAGTGAACAGGGGAGAAACACCATATATTTT.